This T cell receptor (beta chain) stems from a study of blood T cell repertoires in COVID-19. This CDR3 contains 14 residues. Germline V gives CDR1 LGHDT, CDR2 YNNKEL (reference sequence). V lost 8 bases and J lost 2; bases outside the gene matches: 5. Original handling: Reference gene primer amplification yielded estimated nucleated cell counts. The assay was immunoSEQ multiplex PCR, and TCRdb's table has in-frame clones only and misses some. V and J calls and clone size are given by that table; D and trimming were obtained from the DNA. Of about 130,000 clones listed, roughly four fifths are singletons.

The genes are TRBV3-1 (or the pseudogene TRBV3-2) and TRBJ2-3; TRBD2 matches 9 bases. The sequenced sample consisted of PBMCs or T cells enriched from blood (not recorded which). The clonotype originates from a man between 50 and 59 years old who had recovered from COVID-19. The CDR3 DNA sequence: TGTGCCAGCCAGGAGCGGGGGGACACAGATACGCAGTATTTT. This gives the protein CASQERGDTDTQYF.